Detailed here is one T cell receptor beta chain. The antigen remains unidentified. Lung cancer patients with chemo-refractory metastatic non-small-cell disease were given focal radiation plus CTLA-4 blockade with ipilimumab. The data derive from a study of radiotherapy plus CTLA-4 blockade in lung cancer. Across the study: Patients showed objective responses in 15% to 20% of cases, and disease control was achieved by 30% to 35%. Study-level findings and limits: Peripheral blood showed expansion of tumor-derived TCR clones after radiotherapy and ipilimumab. Alongside interferon-beta, early blood T cell clone dynamics were reportedly the best predictor of response.

Libraries were prepared by immunoSEQ multiplex PCR; TCRdb keeps only in-frame clonotypes and omits some of them. In the table there are approximately 44,000 clones, 60% to 80% of which are singletons. The CDR3 runs to 14 residues. V gave up 7 bases and J gave up 3 bases, with 15 bases separating them. CDR1 and CDR2 from the germline V gene are SGHRS and YFSETQ. The chain has TRBV5-1 and TRBJ2-3; the D gene could be TRBD1 or TRBD2 (5 bases each). This clonotype was sampled from a human donor with non-small cell lung cancer who had stable disease on radiotherapy plus ipilimumab. The input for sequencing was peripheral blood, taken from a patient treated with radiotherapy plus ipilimumab. The CDR3 region has the DNA TGCGCCAGCGGTTCTGGCGAGGGGACAGATACGCAGTATTTT. This gives the protein CASGSGEGTDTQYF.